These T cell receptor beta chains were read from a single sample in a study of control samples from healthy donors and cancer patients. This table comes from immunoSEQ multiplex PCR, and its TCRdb copy is limited to in-frame clones, with some not included. The sample shows around 150,000 clones, around nine tenths of them seen only once. Specimen: blood. The receptors stem from a man in his thirties or forties in good health. The CDR3 runs from the conserved cysteine through the conserved F or W. Fields, in order: V gene, J gene, clone size, D gene, CDR3 protein, CDR3 DNA. D genes are given only for firm matches. Expanded clones get a size class; other rows say once, few or many, or leave the size out.

V gene: TRBV5-5
J gene: TRBJ1-1
clone size: .
D gene: TRBD1
CDR3 protein: CASSTGQGAHPFF
CDR3 DNA: TGTGCCAGCAGCACGGGACAGGGGGCGCATCCTTTCTTT

V gene: TRBV11-3
J gene: TRBJ2-2
clone size: .
D gene: TRBD2
CDR3 protein: CASSLGAGVVTRELFF
CDR3 DNA: TGTGCCAGCAGCTTAGGTGCGGGAGTGGTTACCAGGGAGCTGTTTTTT

V gene: TRBV5-4
J gene: TRBJ1-3
clone size: .
D gene: .
CDR3 protein: CASSLDGNSGNTIYF
CDR3 DNA: TGTGCCAGCAGCTTGGACGGCAACTCTGGAAACACCATATATTTT

V gene: TRBV3-1/TRBV3-2
J gene: TRBJ1-4
clone size: .
D gene: TRBD1
CDR3 protein: CASSPSSTGANEKLFF
CDR3 DNA: TGTGCCAGCAGCCCAAGCTCGACAGGGGCAAATGAAAAACTGTTTTTT

V gene: TRBV6-5
J gene: TRBJ2-1
clone size: .
D gene: TRBD2
CDR3 protein: CASSYSTSGEYNEQFF
CDR3 DNA: TGTGCCAGCAGTTATAGCACTAGCGGGGAGTACAATGAGCAGTTCTTC

V gene: TRBV6-5
J gene: TRBJ1-3
clone size: .
D gene: .
CDR3 protein: CASSSKGGGGRNTIYF
CDR3 DNA: TGTGCCAGCAGTTCCAAGGGCGGTGGGGGAAGAAACACCATATATTTT

V gene: TRBV3-1/TRBV3-2
J gene: TRBJ2-5
clone size: .
D gene: .
CDR3 protein: CASSQGSGFIRETQYF
CDR3 DNA: TGTGCCAGCAGCCAAGGTTCGGGGTTTATACGAGAGACCCAGTACTTC

V gene: TRBV11-2
J gene: TRBJ2-5
clone size: .
D gene: .
CDR3 protein: CASRRISDETQYF
CDR3 DNA: TGTGCCAGCAGGAGGATTAGCGACGAGACCCAGTACTTC

V gene: TRBV5-5
J gene: TRBJ2-2
clone size: .
D gene: .
CDR3 protein: CASSLAFGELFF
CDR3 DNA: TGTGCCAGCAGCTTAGCCTTCGGGGAGCTGTTTTTT

V gene: TRBV15
J gene: TRBJ2-3
clone size: .
D gene: .
CDR3 protein: CATSSHLASSTDTQYF
CDR3 DNA: TGTGCCACCAGCAGCCATCTAGCGAGTAGCACAGATACGCAGTATTTT

V gene: TRBV7-9
J gene: TRBJ2-6
clone size: .
D gene: .
CDR3 protein: CASSPGGGMSLPGANVLTF
CDR3 DNA: TGTGCCAGCAGCCCCGGGGGCGGAATGAGCCTCCCTGGGGCCAACGTCCTGACTTTC

V gene: TRBV10-3
J gene: TRBJ2-7
clone size: few
D gene: TRBD2
CDR3 protein: CATTWTSGRPYEQYF
CDR3 DNA: TGTGCCACGACCTGGACTAGCGGGAGACCTTACGAGCAGTACTTC

V gene: TRBV10-3
J gene: TRBJ2-3
clone size: .
D gene: .
CDR3 protein: CAISASTDTQYF
CDR3 DNA: TGTGCCATCAGTGCGAGCACAGATACGCAGTATTTT

V gene: TRBV5-1
J gene: TRBJ2-3
clone size: .
D gene: TRBD2
CDR3 protein: CASSFSASTSGQDTQYF
CDR3 DNA: TGCGCCAGCAGCTTTAGTGCCTCGACTAGCGGTCAGGATACGCAGTATTTT

V gene: TRBV14
J gene: TRBJ2-7
clone size: once
D gene: TRBD2
CDR3 protein: CASSRGGSSYEQYF
CDR3 DNA: TGTGCCAGCAGCCGGGGGGGGAGCTCCTACGAGCAGTACTTC

V gene: TRBV10-3
J gene: TRBJ2-7
clone size: .
D gene: .
CDR3 protein: CAITGGGEQYF
CDR3 DNA: TGTGCCATCACTGGTGGCGGTGAGCAGTACTTC

V gene: TRBV14
J gene: TRBJ1-3
clone size: .
D gene: .
CDR3 protein: CASSQRWTGNSGNTIYF
CDR3 DNA: TGTGCCAGCAGCCAACGTTGGACGGGAAACTCTGGAAACACCATATATTTT

V gene: TRBV6-1
J gene: TRBJ1-2
clone size: .
D gene: TRBD1
CDR3 protein: CASSEPPGQGMRGYTF
CDR3 DNA: TGTGCCAGCAGTGAACCACCGGGACAGGGAATGAGAGGCTACACCTTC

V gene: TRBV7-9
J gene: TRBJ2-3
clone size: .
D gene: .
CDR3 protein: CASRTYGGTDTQYF
CDR3 DNA: TGTGCCAGCAGGACCTACGGGGGCACAGATACGCAGTATTTT

V gene: TRBV5-6
J gene: TRBJ1-3
clone size: .
D gene: .
CDR3 protein: CASSFLSGNTIYF
CDR3 DNA: TGTGCCAGCAGCTTCTTATCTGGAAACACCATATATTTT

V gene: TRBV7-2
J gene: TRBJ2-3
clone size: once
D gene: TRBD2
CDR3 protein: CASSLYAGGIDTQYF
CDR3 DNA: TGTGCCAGCAGCTTATACGCGGGAGGGATTGATACGCAGTATTTT

V gene: TRBV21-1
J gene: TRBJ2-5
clone size: .
D gene: .
CDR3 protein: CASSPGTSTQETQYF
CDR3 DNA: TGTGCCAGCAGCCCCGGGACATCGACGCAAGAGACCCAGTACTTC

V gene: TRBV3-1/TRBV3-2
J gene: TRBJ1-2
clone size: .
D gene: .
CDR3 protein: CASSQGPSRDYGYTF
CDR3 DNA: TGTGCCAGCAGCCAAGGACCCTCTCGGGACTATGGCTACACCTTC

V gene: TRBV29-1
J gene: TRBJ1-1
clone size: .
D gene: TRBD1
CDR3 protein: CSVWTGMNTEAFF
CDR3 DNA: TGCAGCGTTTGGACAGGGATGAACACTGAAGCTTTCTTT

V gene: TRBV14
J gene: TRBJ1-2
clone size: once
D gene: TRBD1
CDR3 protein: CASSQEGTANYGYTF
CDR3 DNA: TGTGCCAGCAGCCAAGAGGGGACAGCTAACTATGGCTACACCTTC

V gene: TRBV11-3
J gene: TRBJ2-1
clone size: once
D gene: .
CDR3 protein: CASSLVRADNEQFF
CDR3 DNA: TGTGCCAGCAGCTTAGTTCGAGCGGACAATGAGCAGTTCTTC

V gene: TRBV7-9
J gene: TRBJ1-4
clone size: .
D gene: .
CDR3 protein: CASSPITNEKLFF
CDR3 DNA: TGTGCCAGCAGCCCTATTACTAATGAAAAACTGTTTTTT

V gene: TRBV5-4
J gene: TRBJ1-1
clone size: .
D gene: .
CDR3 protein: CASSFLNTEAFF
CDR3 DNA: TGTGCCAGCAGCTTCCTGAACACTGAAGCTTTCTTT

V gene: TRBV2
J gene: TRBJ2-2
clone size: .
D gene: TRBD1
CDR3 protein: CASSPTGGYTGELFF
CDR3 DNA: TGTGCCAGCAGTCCCACAGGGGGCTACACCGGGGAGCTGTTTTTT

V gene: TRBV9
J gene: TRBJ2-1
clone size: once
D gene: TRBD2
CDR3 protein: CASSPGSGSGNEQFF
CDR3 DNA: TGTGCCAGCAGCCCGGGTAGCGGGTCCGGGAATGAGCAGTTCTTC

V gene: TRBV5-6
J gene: TRBJ2-5
clone size: once
D gene: .
CDR3 protein: CASSQGLHQETQYF
CDR3 DNA: TGTGCCAGCAGCCAGGGACTCCACCAAGAGACCCAGTACTTC

V gene: TRBV9
J gene: TRBJ1-3
clone size: .
D gene: TRBD1
CDR3 protein: CASSVEGARRSGNTIYF
CDR3 DNA: TGTGCCAGCAGCGTAGAGGGGGCCCGACGCTCTGGAAACACCATATATTTT

V gene: TRBV19
J gene: TRBJ2-2
clone size: .
D gene: TRBD2
CDR3 protein: CASSKVAGLTGELFF
CDR3 DNA: TGTGCCAGTAGTAAGGTAGCGGGACTCACCGGGGAGCTGTTTTTT

V gene: TRBV27
J gene: TRBJ2-6
clone size: .
D gene: .
CDR3 protein: CASSLRKPGANVLTF
CDR3 DNA: TGTGCCAGCAGTTTACGTAAACCTGGGGCCAACGTCCTGACTTTC

V gene: TRBV5-1
J gene: TRBJ2-1
clone size: few
D gene: TRBD2
CDR3 protein: CASSLLAGLSYNEQFF
CDR3 DNA: TGCGCCAGCAGCCTGCTAGCGGGCCTCTCCTACAATGAGCAGTTCTTC

V gene: TRBV7-6
J gene: TRBJ2-1
clone size: .
D gene: TRBD2
CDR3 protein: CASSVRLAGATYNEQFF
CDR3 DNA: TGTGCCAGCAGCGTCCGACTAGCGGGAGCGACCTACAATGAGCAGTTCTTC

V gene: TRBV9
J gene: TRBJ2-7
clone size: .
D gene: TRBD2
CDR3 protein: CASSAGGREPWYEQYF
CDR3 DNA: TGTGCCAGCAGCGCGGGGGGTAGGGAACCCTGGTACGAGCAGTACTTC

V gene: TRBV6-4
J gene: TRBJ1-4
clone size: .
D gene: TRBD1
CDR3 protein: CASSVPGQGREEKLFF
CDR3 DNA: TGTGCCAGCAGTGTCCCGGGACAGGGGAGGGAGGAAAAACTGTTTTTT

V gene: TRBV7-2
J gene: TRBJ1-2
clone size: .
D gene: .
CDR3 protein: CASSFDTNYGYTF
CDR3 DNA: TGTGCCAGCAGCTTTGACACTAACTATGGCTACACCTTC

V gene: TRBV5-4
J gene: TRBJ1-2
clone size: .
D gene: .
CDR3 protein: CASSPVGVYGYTF
CDR3 DNA: TGTGCCAGCAGCCCGGTGGGGGTCTATGGCTACACCTTC

V gene: TRBV19
J gene: TRBJ2-1
clone size: .
D gene: .
CDR3 protein: CASSTRSGVEQFF
CDR3 DNA: TGTGCCAGTAGTACCCGTTCCGGTGTCGAGCAGTTCTTC

V gene: TRBV21-1
J gene: TRBJ2-6
clone size: .
D gene: .
CDR3 protein: CASGGYREQRANVLTF
CDR3 DNA: TGTGCCAGCGGGGGGTACAGGGAACAGAGGGCCAACGTCCTGACTTTC

V gene: TRBV2
J gene: TRBJ1-4
clone size: .
D gene: .
CDR3 protein: CASSPRARREKLFF
CDR3 DNA: TGTGCCAGCAGCCCCCGCGCGCGCCGTGAAAAACTGTTTTTT

V gene: TRBV2
J gene: TRBJ2-7
clone size: .
D gene: TRBD1
CDR3 protein: CASSPGTGYEQYF
CDR3 DNA: TGTGCCAGCAGTCCCGGGACAGGCTACGAGCAGTACTTC

V gene: TRBV6-2/TRBV6-3
J gene: TRBJ2-3
clone size: .
D gene: .
CDR3 protein: CASSYAGVIDTQYF
CDR3 DNA: TGTGCCAGCAGTTACGCTGGGGTTATAGATACGCAGTATTTT

V gene: TRBV13
J gene: TRBJ1-6
clone size: .
D gene: .
CDR3 protein: CASSLGPGNSPLHF
CDR3 DNA: TGTGCCAGCAGCTTAGGGCCTGGGAATTCACCCCTCCACTTT

V gene: TRBV7-3
J gene: TRBJ2-2
clone size: few
D gene: .
CDR3 protein: CASSFSTNTGELFF
CDR3 DNA: TGTGCCAGCAGCTTTAGCACCAACACCGGGGAGCTGTTTTTT

V gene: TRBV27
J gene: TRBJ2-1
clone size: .
D gene: .
CDR3 protein: CASRTGTPGEQFF
CDR3 DNA: TGTGCCAGCAGGACCGGGACTCCCGGGGAGCAGTTCTTC

V gene: TRBV19
J gene: TRBJ1-2
clone size: .
D gene: .
CDR3 protein: CASSIEGSYGYTF
CDR3 DNA: TGTGCCAGTAGTATTGAAGGTTCATATGGCTACACCTTC

V gene: TRBV2
J gene: TRBJ1-1
clone size: .
D gene: .
CDR3 protein: CASIPNRNTEAFF
CDR3 DNA: TGTGCCAGCATCCCTAACAGGAACACTGAAGCTTTCTTT

V gene: TRBV6-5
J gene: TRBJ2-2
clone size: .
D gene: .
CDR3 protein: CASSYSTKNTGELFF
CDR3 DNA: TGTGCCAGCAGTTACTCGACAAAGAACACCGGGGAGCTGTTTTTT

V gene: TRBV9
J gene: TRBJ1-5
clone size: .
D gene: TRBD1
CDR3 protein: CASSATGSAQPQHF
CDR3 DNA: TGTGCCAGCAGCGCGACAGGGTCGGCTCAGCCCCAGCATTTT

V gene: TRBV6-4
J gene: TRBJ1-2
clone size: few
D gene: .
CDR3 protein: CASTLGYFQLDGYTF
CDR3 DNA: TGTGCCAGCACCTTGGGGTATTTCCAACTAGATGGCTACACCTTC

V gene: TRBV5-6
J gene: TRBJ2-2
clone size: .
D gene: .
CDR3 protein: CASSPQNTGELFF
CDR3 DNA: TGTGCCAGCAGCCCCCAGAACACCGGGGAGCTGTTTTTT

V gene: TRBV10-3
J gene: TRBJ2-3
clone size: .
D gene: TRBD1
CDR3 protein: CATESGTGHTDTQYF
CDR3 DNA: TGTGCCACGGAATCCGGGACAGGGCACACAGATACGCAGTATTTT